The T cell receptor (beta chain) under discussion was sequenced for a study of CD8 T cells in ankylosing spondylitis. TCRdb recomputed calls from the 5' RACE reads with MiXCR, one row per CDR3 protein. This sample has roughly 180,000 distinct CDR3 sequences, with around a tenth found just once. This CDR3 contains 15 residues. Germline V gene lookup returns CDR1 ENHRY and CDR2 SYGVKD. Trimming shortened V by 2 bases and J by 0 bases, and 7 bases separated the two germline ends. Sequences were obtained from blood, either unsorted or a sorted T cell fraction (not recorded which). The chain links TRBV10-3 to TRBJ2-2; weak D call: TRBD1 (5 bases). The TCR sequence derives from a female donor with ankylosing spondylitis or in good health (not recorded which). DNA of the CDR3: TGTGCCATCAGTGAGGTGACAGCGAACACCGGGGAGCTGTTTTTT. It encodes CAISEVTANTGELFF.